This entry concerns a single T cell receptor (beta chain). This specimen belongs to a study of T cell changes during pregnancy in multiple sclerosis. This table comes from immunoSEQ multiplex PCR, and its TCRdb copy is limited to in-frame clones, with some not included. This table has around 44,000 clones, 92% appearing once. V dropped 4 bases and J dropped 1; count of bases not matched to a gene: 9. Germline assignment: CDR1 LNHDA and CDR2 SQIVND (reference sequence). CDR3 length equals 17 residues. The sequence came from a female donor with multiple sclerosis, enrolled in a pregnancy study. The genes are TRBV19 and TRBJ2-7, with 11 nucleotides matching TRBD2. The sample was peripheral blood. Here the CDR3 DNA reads TGTGCCAGTAGTAAGACTAGCGGGGCCATAAATTCCTACGAGCAGTACTTC. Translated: CASSKTSGAINSYEQYF.